This paragraph reports one TCR beta chain. Its antigen is as yet unknown. TCRdb re-analysed the reads in MiXCR, keeping a single row per CDR3 protein. Among around 450,000 distinct CDR3 sequences listed, roughly a third were seen once. Germline CDR1 and CDR2: MNHEY and SVGAGI. Trimming pared 2 bases from V and 4 bases from J, leaving 8 bases between. The CDR3 has 13 amino acids. This sample was included in a study of T cell repertoires in cytomegalovirus infection. The overall study: Public TCR beta signature analysis indicated the presence of both CMV infection and matching HLA type. Overall study findings and caveats: The ex vivo response was dominated by HLA-C-restricted CMV-specific TCR beta clonotypes.

The sequencing sample was made of PBMCs. The V and J genes are TRBV6-5 and TRBJ1-1; D might be TRBD1 (5 bases). The receptor was derived from a human donor in good health (CMV status not recorded). Some clones in this sample may be carry-over from other donors' samples. CDR3 region: CASSYGHSTEAFF. For the CDR3, the DNA is TGTGCCAGCAGTTACGGACACTCCACTGAAGCTTTCTTT.